Listed below are T cell receptor beta chains from one sample, sequenced in a study of cytomegalovirus exposure and HLA in healthy donors. The protocol was immunoSEQ multiplex PCR, while the TCRdb copy is restricted to in-frame clones and leaves out a portion. The sample records approximately 110,000 clones, 74% being singletons. Specimen: PBMCs. These receptors were collected from a middle-aged man in good health and CMV-seropositive. CDR3s include the opening cysteine and the closing phenylalanine or tryptophan. D genes are given only for firm matches. The size of a clone is reported for some rows only, either as once, few or many, or as a class for expanded clones.

D gene	V gene	J gene	clone size	CDR3 protein	CDR3 DNA
.	TRBV27	TRBJ1-4	once	CASSPKPLSSAGRSNEKLFF	TGTGCCAGCAGTCCGAAGCCACTCTCCTCGGCAGGGCGGTCTAATGAAAAACTGTTTTTT
TRBD1	TRBV5-1	TRBJ1-3	.	CASRPPGQGALAGNTIYF	TGCGCCAGCAGACCACCGGGACAGGGGGCGCTTGCTGGAAACACCATATATTTT
.	TRBV11-2	TRBJ2-7	.	CASSSPNNGIYEQYF	TGTGCCAGCAGCTCCCCAAACAACGGGATCTACGAGCAGTACTTC
TRBD1	TRBV27	TRBJ2-2	.	CASRELTGLGELFF	TGTGCCAGCAGAGAACTGACAGGGCTCGGGGAGCTGTTTTTT
.	TRBV9	TRBJ1-3	.	CASSTTQGKGNTIYF	TGTGCCAGCAGCACGACCCAGGGGAAAGGAAACACCATATATTTT
.	TRBV10-1	TRBJ1-5	once	CASSRTLSGGNQPQHF	TGCGCCAGCAGTCGAACTCTATCGGGAGGCAATCAGCCCCAGCATTTT
TRBD2	TRBV6-1	TRBJ2-1	once	CASSAPGPSGGANEQFF	TGTGCCAGCAGTGCCCCGGGGCCTAGCGGGGGGGCCAATGAGCAGTTCTTC
TRBD1	TRBV5-1	TRBJ2-7	.	CASSFRQGMGQVQYF	TGCGCCAGCAGCTTCAGACAGGGCATGGGGCAGGTGCAGTACTTC
TRBD2	TRBV2	TRBJ2-1	.	CASRLADYNEQFF	TGTGCCAGCAGACTAGCGGACTACAATGAGCAGTTCTTC
TRBD1	TRBV29-1	TRBJ2-7	.	CSVETGVGEQYF	TGCAGCGTTGAGACAGGGGTTGGCGAGCAGTACTTC
TRBD2	TRBV27	TRBJ2-5	.	CASSKGLAEGFETQYF	TGTGCCAGCAGCAAGGGACTAGCGGAAGGGTTCGAGACCCAGTACTTC